These 20 T cell receptor beta chains originate from one sample sequenced in a study of spatial heterogeneity in lung cancer. Study-level results: Intratumoral expanded alpha and beta TCR counts were found to track tumor mutation counts.

TCRdb itself ran the 5' RACE reads through MiXCR, one entry per CDR3 protein. This sample carries more than 3,500 distinct CDR3 sequences, 5% to 6% of them seen once, and the ten largest clones take approximately 13%. Time point given: sample taken at primary tumor resection. Their antigens are not known. The sequences come from lung tumor tissue, collected at surgery. These receptors came from a female donor with early-stage non-small cell lung cancer.

This clonotype is classed as medium-sized (0.01 to 0.1%). This chain joins TRBV20-1 and TRBJ2-1; 12 nucleotides align to TRBD2. The V gene's germline CDR1 is DFQATT and CDR2 SNEGSKA (reference sequence). There are 16 residues in the CDR3. After removal of 2 bases from V and 2 bases from J, the junction contained 4 bases not matched to a gene. The CDR3 sequence: CSARLAGGYAYNEQFF. The DNA for the CDR3 is TGCAGTGCTAGACTAGCGGGGGGGTATGCCTACAATGAGCAGTTCTTC.

This clonotype was seen a handful of times. Relative to the germline gene, one junction end is altered; a read error may explain this. This sequence joins TRBV18 and TRBJ1-1; D not certain. The germline V gene has CDR1 KGHSH and CDR2 LQKENI. CDR3 size: 12 residues. The CDR3 nucleotides are TGTGCCAGCTCACCGGGGAACGCTGAAGCTTTCTTT. Translation gives CASSPGNAEAFF.

This clonotype has just one count. The missing conserved phenylalanine or tryptophan at the end of this CDR3 makes a read error likely. V and J are TRBV4-3 and TRBJ2-2, with TRBD2 identical over 13 bases. CDR1 LGHNA and CDR2 YSLEER come from the germline V gene. The ends lost 3 bases at V and 3 bases at J; junction bases unmatched: 7. The CDR3 sequence is 18 residues long. CDR3 in amino acids: CASSHRRLAGGYTGELFY. In DNA form, the CDR3 reads TGCGCCAGCAGCCATCGCCGACTAGCGGGAGGCTACACCGGGGAGCTGTTTTAT.

This clonotype was recorded many times. The chain employs TRBV12-3 or TRBV12-4 and TRBJ2-2, with D uncertain. This CDR3 has 16 residues. Between the trimmed V and J ends, which lost 2 bases and 1 base, there was a span of 11 bases. The CDR3 protein is CASSLILQLNTGELFF. As DNA, the CDR3 is TGTGCCAGCAGTTTAATCCTACAGTTGAACACCGGGGAGCTGTTTTTT.

This chain links TRBV10-3 with TRBJ2-1; D assignment may be TRBD1 or TRBD2 (5 bases each). The V end was cut by 2 bases, the J end by 7 bases, with 9 bases between. The CDR3 totals 13 residues. Looked up from germline, CDR1 is ENHRY and CDR2 is SYGVKD. CDR3 amino acids: CAISEPGRNEQFF. CDR3 coding DNA: TGTGCCATCAGTGAGCCGGGACGGAATGAGCAGTTCTTC.

This chain connects TRBV3-1 to TRBJ2-4, with no clear D. V was shortened by 4 bases and J by 0 bases, with 10 bases between the two germline ends. This CDR3 is 15 amino acids long. Germline assignment: CDR1 LGHDT and CDR2 YNNKEL (reference sequence). Written as DNA, the CDR3 is TGTGCCAGCAGCCCCACCCGTGTAGCCAAAAACATTCAGTACTTC. This codes for CASSPTRVAKNIQYF.

This clonotype is labeled medium-sized. The rearrangement joins TRBV5-4 to TRBJ2-1; TRBD2 agrees at 7 bases. Germline-derived CDR1 and CDR2 are SGHNT and YYREEE (reference sequence). The CDR3 is 16 amino acids. V lost 0 bases and J lost 2; bases outside the gene matches: 5. CDR3 DNA: TGTGCCAGCAGCTTGGGGGAGGGACCAACCTACAATGAGCAGTTCTTC. This gives the protein CASSLGEGPTYNEQFF.

Judged by abundance, this clonotype is medium-sized. The chain recombines TRBV12-3 or TRBV12-4 with TRBJ1-4; no definite D call. Trimming removed 5 bases at V and 10 bases at J, with 11 bases between. The CDR3 is made up of 12 amino acids. CDR3 coding DNA: TGTGCCAGCAGTGGGGAAAGAGGAAAACTGTTTTTT. Translation gives CASSGERGKLFF.

By sample share, this clonotype is medium-sized. V and J are TRBV19 and TRBJ2-2; D gene ambiguous. From germline, CDR1 is LNHDA and CDR2 SQIVND (reference sequence). The CDR3 runs to 11 residues. Trimming removed 7 bases from V and 2 bases from J, with 2 bases in between. Here the CDR3 DNA reads TGTGCCAGTACCAACACCGGGGAGCTGTTTTTT. It codes for CASTNTGELFF.

This clonotype appeared many times. V and J are TRBV12-3 or TRBV12-4 and TRBJ2-6, with D perhaps TRBD2 (6 bases). The CDR3 extends over 15 amino acids. V was cut by 3 bases and J by 1 base, with 7 bases left in between. CDR3 DNA: TGTGCCAGCAGTTTTGGGGGGTCTGGGGCCAACGTCCTGACTTTC. It specifies CASSFGGSGANVLTF.

This clonotype ranks as medium-sized. DNA of the CDR3: TGTGCCAGCAGTTTTCGGACAGGGGGAACCGGGGAGCTGTTTTTT. It codes for CASSFRTGGTGELFF. The chain combines TRBV12-3 or TRBV12-4 with TRBJ2-2; 10 bases map to TRBD1. Losses at the gene ends were 3 bases for V and 5 bases for J; bases not matched to a gene: 3. The CDR3 loop spans 15 amino acids.

Judged by abundance, this clonotype is medium-sized (0.01 to 0.1%). The J gene is TRBJ2-1, the V gene TRBV11-3; TRBD1 might be the D (5 bases). V lost 0 bases and J lost 7, with 22 bases in between. The CDR3 spans 18 residues. The V gene's germline CDR1 is SGHNT and CDR2 YENEEA. DNA for the CDR3: TGTGCCAGCAGCTTAGATCAGGGTGGGTCCCAAACCGCGAATGAGCAGTTCTTC. Its protein is CASSLDQGGSQTANEQFF.

In its sample, this clonotype ranks as medium-sized. This rearrangement joins TRBV30 to TRBJ2-1; 9 bases align to TRBD1. This CDR3 is 15 amino acids long. In germline, CDR1 is GTSNPN, CDR2 SVGIG (reference sequence). V shed 3 bases and J 5 bases; nucleotides not matched to a gene: 8. The chain's CDR3 is CAWRTGTGRNNEQFF. Written as DNA, the CDR3 is TGTGCCTGGAGAACCGGGACAGGGAGGAACAATGAGCAGTTCTTC. The variable domain in full, completed from reference TRBV30 and TRBJ2-1, reads SQTIHQWPATLVQPVGSPLSLECTVEGTSNPNLYWYRQAAGRGLQLLFYSVGIGQISSEVPQNLSASRPQDRQFILSSKKLLLSDSGFYLCAWRTGTGRNNEQFFGPGTRLTVL.

V is TRBV6-5 and J is TRBJ2-3; the D gene is possibly TRBD2 (5 bases). The ends were cut back, 5 bases at V and 6 bases at J, with 12 bases in the middle. The germline V gene encodes CDR1 MNHEY and CDR2 SVGAGI. The CDR3 extends over 13 amino acids. The CDR3 loop is CASSRRGRDTQYF. Written as DNA, the CDR3 is TGTGCCAGCAGTCGTCGCGGGCGGGATACGCAGTATTTT.

This clonotype is termed medium-sized. CDR3 in DNA: TGTGCCAGCAGCTTAGCGCGGGACAGGGCAGGGGAGACCCAGTACTTC. Protein sequence: CASSLARDRAGETQYF. The chain is built from TRBV7-2 and TRBJ2-5, with 9 nucleotides matching TRBD1. With 0 bases clipped from V and 5 bases from J, the junction kept 7 bases outside the gene matches. The CDR3 spans 16 residues. The V gene's germline CDR1 is SGHTA and CDR2 FQGNSA.

The gene calls are TRBV7-6 and TRBJ2-7; 9 positions agree with TRBD2. V was clipped by 6 bases and J by 6 bases; unmatched bases: 6. The CDR3 has 13 amino acids. Germline assignment: CDR1 SGHVS and CDR2 FNYEAQ. The CDR3 nucleotides are TGTGCCAGCAGACCGGGACTAGCAAGCGAGCAGTACTTC. This encodes CASRPGLASEQYF.

Ten or more counts support this clonotype. The chain combines TRBV6-5 with TRBJ2-7; TRBD2 is a possible D gene (5 bases). CDR1 and CDR2 (germline): MNHEY, SVGAGI. The CDR3 consists of 13 residues. The V and J ends lost 7 bases and 5 bases respectively, with 15 bases between them. The CDR3 sequence: CASTSPGSDEQYF. CDR3 DNA sequence: TGTGCCAGCACCTCCCCGGGTAGCGACGAGCAGTACTTC.

This clonotype was detected a few times. V and J are TRBV12-3 or TRBV12-4 and TRBJ2-2; D call uncertain. V lost 0 bases, J lost 6 bases, and 5 bases lay in between. The CDR3 has 13 residues. The CDR3 is CASSLAGAGELFF. The CDR3 DNA reads TGTGCCAGCAGTTTAGCTGGCGCCGGGGAGCTGTTTTTT.

Within the sample, this clonotype is medium-sized (0.01 to 0.1%). The J gene is TRBJ2-3, the V gene TRBV24-1, with TRBD2 identical over 8 bases. The CDR3 has 14 amino acids. The V gene end was trimmed by 2 bases and the J gene end by 8 bases; junction bases not matched to a gene: 5. Germline V gene lookup returns CDR1 KGHDR and CDR2 SFDVKD. The CDR3 loop is CATSDSAGGATQYF. The CDR3 nucleotides are TGTGCCACCAGTGATTCGGCGGGAGGTGCTACGCAGTATTTT.

About this clonotype: Being one base from a much bigger clone, this may be a read error. The chain has TRBV3-1 and TRBJ2-5; TRBD2 might be the D (5 bases). The CDR3 has 15 amino acids. Germline CDR1 and CDR2: LGHDT and YNNKEL (reference sequence). CDR3 in amino acids: CAISHHSGRGETQYF. In DNA form, the CDR3 reads TGTGCCATCAGCCACCACTCGGGCCGGGGAGAGACCCAGTACTTC.